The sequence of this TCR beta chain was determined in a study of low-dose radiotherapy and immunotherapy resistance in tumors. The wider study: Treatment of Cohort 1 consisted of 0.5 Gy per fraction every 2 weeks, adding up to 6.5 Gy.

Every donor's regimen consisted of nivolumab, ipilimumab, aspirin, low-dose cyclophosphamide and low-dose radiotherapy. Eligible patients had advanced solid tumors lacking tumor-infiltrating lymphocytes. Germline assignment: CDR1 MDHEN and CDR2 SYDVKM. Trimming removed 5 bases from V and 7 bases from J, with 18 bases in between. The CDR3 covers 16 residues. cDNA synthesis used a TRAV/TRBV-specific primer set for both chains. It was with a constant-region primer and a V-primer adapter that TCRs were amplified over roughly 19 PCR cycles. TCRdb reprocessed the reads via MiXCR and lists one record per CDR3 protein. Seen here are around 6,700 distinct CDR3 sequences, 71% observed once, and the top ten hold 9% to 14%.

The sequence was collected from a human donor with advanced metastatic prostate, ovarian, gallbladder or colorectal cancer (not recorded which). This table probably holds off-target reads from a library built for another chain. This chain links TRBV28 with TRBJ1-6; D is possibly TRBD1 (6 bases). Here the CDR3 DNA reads TGTGCCAGCAGTCCGCCCCTGGGGGGGCCAAATTCACCCCTCCACTTT. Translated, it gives CASSPPLGGPNSPLHF.